Listed below are T cell receptor beta chains from one sample, sequenced in a study of cytomegalovirus exposure and HLA in healthy donors. This table comes from immunoSEQ multiplex PCR, and its TCRdb copy is limited to in-frame clones, with some not included. The table includes over 250,000 clones, 80% to 90% detected once. Material for sequencing was PBMCs. These receptors were obtained from a woman between 18 and 29 years old in good health and CMV-seronegative. CDR3s include the opening cysteine and the closing phenylalanine or tryptophan. The D gene is left open where the match is weak. Clone size is stated in some rows and not others, as once, few, many or a class when expanded.

v_gene	d_gene	j_gene	abundance	CDR3nt	CDR3aa
TRBV4-3	NA	TRBJ1-5	NA	TGCGCCAGCAGCCAAGAACCCAGGGCTCTAAAGAAGCCCCAGCATTTT	CASSQEPRALKKPQHF
TRBV18	NA	TRBJ1-2	NA	TGTGCCAGCTCACCACCTAACAGGGAAGAGGATGGCTACACCTTC	CASSPPNREEDGYTF
TRBV7-9	NA	TRBJ2-1	once	TGTGCCAGCAGCTTAAGGAAGGCAGGCCCGAGCTCCTACAATGAGCAGTTCTTC	CASSLRKAGPSSYNEQFF
TRBV18	TRBD1	TRBJ2-7	NA	TGTGCCAGCTCACTCGGGACAGGGGACAACTACGAGCAGTACTTC	CASSLGTGDNYEQYF
TRBV4-1	TRBD2	TRBJ2-1	NA	TGCGCCAGCAGACCTCTAGCGGGAGGGCCCTCGAATGAGCAGTTCTTC	CASRPLAGGPSNEQFF
TRBV30	NA	TRBJ2-3	NA	TGTGCCTGGGGGACTTCTCGACGCACAGATACGCAGTATTTT	CAWGTSRRTDTQYF
TRBV5-1	NA	TRBJ2-3	NA	TGCGCCAGCAGCTCCGCGGTGCCAGATACGCAGTATTTT	CASSSAVPDTQYF
TRBV30	TRBD1	TRBJ2-5	NA	TGTGCCTGGAGATCTGGGACAGTCTACCAAGAGACCCAGTACTTC	CAWRSGTVYQETQYF
TRBV27	NA	TRBJ1-5	NA	TGTGCCAGCAGTTTAGGGTCAGGTAGACAGCCCCAGCATTTT	CASSLGSGRQPQHF
TRBV5-4	NA	TRBJ1-2	NA	TGTGCCAGCAGCTTGCGGTCCGTCTATGGCTACACCTTC	CASSLRSVYGYTF
TRBV19	NA	TRBJ2-7	NA	TGTGCCAGTAGTATAACAGGGACGTCCTACGAGCAGTACTTC	CASSITGTSYEQYF
TRBV7-3	NA	TRBJ2-2	NA	TGTGCCAGCAGCTTACGCGGAAACACCGGGGAGCTGTTTTTT	CASSLRGNTGELFF
TRBV27	NA	TRBJ2-1	NA	TGTGCCAGCAGTGTGGCCGGAGGTAGGGAGCAGTTCTTC	CASSVAGGREQFF
TRBV2	TRBD2	TRBJ2-3	NA	TGTGCCAGCAGTGAAGAGCGGGAGGCAGGGGATACGCAGTATTTT	CASSEEREAGDTQYF
TRBV18	NA	TRBJ2-7	NA	TGTGCCAGCTCCCCGAGGACAATGAAGGGCGAGCAGTACTTC	CASSPRTMKGEQYF
TRBV10-3	TRBD1	TRBJ1-2	NA	TGTGCCATCAGGCCCCAGGGGGCCCACTATGGCTACACCTTC	CAIRPQGAHYGYTF
TRBV6-4	TRBD1	TRBJ1-2	few	TGTGCCAGCAGCCGGACAGGGGGCAACTATGGCTACACCTTC	CASSRTGGNYGYTF
TRBV5-3	NA	TRBJ1-1	NA	TGTGCCAGAAGGTCCGGGACTGAAGCTTTCTTT	CARRSGTEAFF
TRBV30	TRBD1	TRBJ2-5	NA	TGTGCCTGGACGGGACAGGGGCGAGAGACCCAGTACTTC	CAWTGQGRETQYF
TRBV28	NA	TRBJ1-6	NA	TGTGCCAGCAGTTATGACGACAGGAGGACGAGGGCTTCACCCCTCCACTTT	CASSYDDRRTRASPLHF
TRBV4-3	TRBD2	TRBJ2-3	NA	TGCGCCAGCAGCCCATTTAGCGGGGAGCAGGCAGATACGCAGTATTTT	CASSPFSGEQADTQYF
TRBV7-3	NA	TRBJ1-6	few	TGTGCCAGCAGCTTTAACTATGATTCACCCCTCCACTTT	CASSFNYDSPLHF
TRBV2	NA	TRBJ2-7	NA	TGTGCCAGCAGTGAACACTGGGCAGGGCCGACCTACGAGCAGTACTTC	CASSEHWAGPTYEQYF
TRBV27	NA	TRBJ2-7	few	TGTGCCAGCAGACCGAGAGCGACAGACCCCTACGAGCAGTACTTC	CASRPRATDPYEQYF
TRBV5-4	TRBD1	TRBJ1-2	once	TGTGCCAGCAGCTTGGGGGACAGGAGCTATGGCTACACCTTC	CASSLGDRSYGYTF
TRBV12-2	NA	TRBJ2-1	once	TGTGCAAGTCGCTTAGGATGGACAGGGAACAACAATGAGCAGTTCTTC	CASRLGWTGNNNEQFF
TRBV6-1	NA	TRBJ2-3	NA	TGTGCCAGCAGTGGAGAATCGTCAATGGGGGGACTCCGGGATACGCAGTATTTT	CASSGESSMGGLRDTQYF